The TCR beta chain described here comes from a study of PD-1 blockade in classical Hodgkin lymphoma. The ends were cut back, 6 bases at V and 2 bases at J, with 8 bases in the middle. There are 13 residues in the CDR3. Germline V gives CDR1 MNHNS, CDR2 SASEGT. Time point: newly diagnosed, previously untreated cHL patient sample. CD4+ T cells were purified from thawed PBMCs by negative selection. Profiling relied on immunoSEQ multiplex PCR, and the TCRdb table lists in-frame clones only, not all of them. The table has some 30,000 clones, 88% seen once; the top ten hold more than 1%. This clone has only a few counts.

The sequenced material came from CD4+ T cells from blood. This rearrangement joins TRBV6-1 to TRBJ1-5; D is unresolved. The sequence derives from a human donor with classical Hodgkin lymphoma. The CDR3, as DNA: TGTGCCAGCAGGGGCAGCCGCAATCAGCCCCAGCATTTT. Encoded protein: CASRGSRNQPQHF.